This TCR beta chain was retrieved from a study of read filtering for tumor transcriptome and immune sequencing. This clonotype has only a few counts. The CDR3 runs to 12 residues. Trimming took 7 bases from V and 6 from J, leaving 10 bases between them. CDR1 and CDR2 from the germline V gene are SGHNT and YYREEE (reference sequence). Molecular barcoded adaptors covering alpha/delta and beta/gamma chains were used on roughly 400 ng RNA. One entry per CDR3 protein results from TCRdb running MiXCR on the reads. Of under 150,000 distinct CDR3 sequences detected, roughly 13% appear once; the ten largest clones hold 8.4%.

The chain combines TRBV5-4 with TRBJ2-2; D gene uncertain. The clonotype was recovered from a donor at least 40 years old with multiple myeloma. The source material was a population of CD138-negative cells sorted from bone marrow. CDR3 nucleotides: TGTGCCAGCCAAGCTAGACCCGGGGAGCTGTTTTTT. Translated, it gives CASQARPGELFF.